The entry below describes one T cell receptor (beta chain). Its antigen remains unidentified. The data stem from a study of early T cells in non-severe SARS-CoV-2 infection. About the research overall: Bulk RNA from unsorted whole blood was sequenced; chains were unpaired.

Regarding the study as a whole: VDJdb matching, biased toward anti-spike CD8 responses, missed private and CD4 specificities.

Germline-derived CDR1 and CDR2 are SGHDN and FVKESK. V was shortened by 1 base and J by 9 bases, with 10 bases between the two germline ends. The CDR3 extends over 13 amino acids. Unique molecular identifiers were affixed to single, distinct cDNA molecules. One entry per CDR3 protein results from TCRdb running MiXCR on the 5' RACE reads. The profile shows under 40,000 distinct CDR3 sequences, under 8% of them singletons. The source of this sequence is an adult who was a healthcare worker with PCR-confirmed SARS-CoV-2 infection or an uninfected control (not recorded which). Sequenced sample: whole blood. The chain has TRBV14 and TRBJ2-4, with D perhaps being TRBD1 or TRBD2 (5 bases each). The DNA of the CDR3 is TGTGCCAGCAGCCAAGGGAAGGGGAGCATTCAGTACTTC. It codes for CASSQGKGSIQYF. Complete variable domain (other parts from reference TRBV14 and TRBJ2-4): EAGVTQFPSHSVIEKGQTVTLRCDPISGHDNLYWYRRVMGKEIKFLLHFVKESKQDESGMPNNRFLAERTGGTYSTLKVQPAELEDSGVYFCASSQGKGSIQYFGAGTRLSVL.